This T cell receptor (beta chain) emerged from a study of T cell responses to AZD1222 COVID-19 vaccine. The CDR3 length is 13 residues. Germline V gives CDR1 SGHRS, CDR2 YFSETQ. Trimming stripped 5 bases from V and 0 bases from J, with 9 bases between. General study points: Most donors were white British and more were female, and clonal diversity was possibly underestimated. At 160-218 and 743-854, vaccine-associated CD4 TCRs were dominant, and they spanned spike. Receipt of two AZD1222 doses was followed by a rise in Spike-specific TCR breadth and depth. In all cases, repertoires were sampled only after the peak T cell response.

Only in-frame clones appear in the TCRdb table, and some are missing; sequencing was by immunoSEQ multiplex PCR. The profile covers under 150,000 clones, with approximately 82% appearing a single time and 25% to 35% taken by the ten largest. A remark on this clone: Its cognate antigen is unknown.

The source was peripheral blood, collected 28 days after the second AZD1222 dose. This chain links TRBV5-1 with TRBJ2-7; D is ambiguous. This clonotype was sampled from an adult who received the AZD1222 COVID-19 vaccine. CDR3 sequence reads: CASSGRSSYEQYF. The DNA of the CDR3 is TGCGCCAGCAGTGGCAGGAGCTCCTACGAGCAGTACTTC.